This is a list of T cell receptor beta chains from one sample in a study of blood T cell repertoires in COVID-19. The repertoire was sequenced with immunoSEQ multiplex PCR; TCRdb's copy has only in-frame clones and lacks some. This sample has about 130,000 clones, with 86% found just once. The source material was peripheral blood. These receptor sequences come from a human donor in a cohort sampled during active COVID-19. Each CDR3 is given with its conserved first and last residue. A D gene is named only where the DNA matches it firmly. Clone size is shown for a subset of rows, as once, few, many or a class of expanded clone.

V gene	clone size	D gene	J gene	CDR3 DNA	CDR3 protein
TRBV27	few	.	TRBJ2-2	TGTGCCAGCAGTTCGCATAGGACGGGAGTTCGTACCGGGGAGCTGTTTTTT	CASSSHRTGVRTGELFF
TRBV6-6	.	TRBD2	TRBJ2-3	TGTGCCAGCAGTAGCGGGACTAGCGTGACAGATACGCAGTATTTT	CASSSGTSVTDTQYF
TRBV19	.	TRBD1	TRBJ2-2	TGTGCCAGCAGTAAAGGGGCAGGGGGCAGAACCAACACCGGGGAGCTGTTTTTT	CASSKGAGGRTNTGELFF
TRBV20-1	.	.	TRBJ2-3	TGCAGTGCTAGTAGTTCAGGTGTTAGCACAGATACGCAGTATTTT	CSASSSGVSTDTQYF
TRBV3-1/TRBV3-2	.	TRBD1	TRBJ2-7	TGTGCCAGCAGCCGGGGTACAGGGGGCCTGCCCGAGCAGTACTTC	CASSRGTGGLPEQYF
TRBV29-1	.	TRBD1	TRBJ1-1	TGCAGCGTTCAGGGGGCGAACACTGAAGCTTTCTTT	CSVQGANTEAFF
TRBV18	.	.	TRBJ2-1	TGTGCCAGCTCACCACCTTCACAGGGCCTAGGAGTGCAGTTCTTC	CASSPPSQGLGVQFF
TRBV5-1	.	TRBD2	TRBJ2-2	TGCGCCAGCAGCACCTCCGGGACTAGCGCCGGGGAGCTGTTTTTT	CASSTSGTSAGELFF
TRBV19	.	.	TRBJ2-1	TGTGCCAGTCAAGCTAGCGCATACAATGAGCAGTTCTTC	CASQASAYNEQFF
TRBV14	once	TRBD2	TRBJ2-1	TGTGCCAGCAGCCAACCAGCGGGAGGGCCTTTTAATGAGCAGTTCTTC	CASSQPAGGPFNEQFF
TRBV2	.	.	TRBJ2-7	TGTGCCAGCAGGGTGACACCAGACTACGAGCAGTACTTC	CASRVTPDYEQYF
TRBV19	.	TRBD1	TRBJ2-3	TGTGCCAGTAGTATAAGGGACAGAAGCACAGATACGCAGTATTTT	CASSIRDRSTDTQYF
TRBV27	.	.	TRBJ2-1	TGTGCCAGCAGTTTATCGAGGCGGAATGAGCAGTTCTTC	CASSLSRRNEQFF
TRBV5-8	once	TRBD2	TRBJ2-7	TGTGCCAGCAGCAAAGGGACTAGCGGGGGCTACGAGCAGTACTTC	CASSKGTSGGYEQYF
TRBV7-2	.	.	TRBJ2-3	TGTGCCAGCAGCTTAACGACTCCGATTTATACGCAGTATTTT	CASSLTTPIYTQYF
TRBV7-9	.	TRBD1	TRBJ2-6	TGTGCCAGCAGCTTAACCGGGACAGGCTCCCCTGGGGCCAACGTCCTGACTTTC	CASSLTGTGSPGANVLTF
TRBV29-1	once	.	TRBJ2-3	TGCAGCGTTAGGGAGGACACAGATACGCAGTATTTT	CSVREDTDTQYF
TRBV7-9	.	.	TRBJ2-7	TGTGCCAGCAGCTTATCCGAGAGCTCCTACGAGCAGTACTTC	CASSLSESSYEQYF
TRBV11-2	.	TRBD1	TRBJ1-2	TGTGCCAGCAGCTTCCACCCCGGGGACAGGGATAACTATGGCTACACCTTC	CASSFHPGDRDNYGYTF
TRBV24-1	few	TRBD2	TRBJ2-1	TGTGCCACCAGTGTCAGCGGGAGTTTGTTCGATGAGCAGTTCTTC	CATSVSGSLFDEQFF
TRBV7-9	.	.	TRBJ2-7	TGTGCCAGCAGTCTGGATGGGCGCGAGCAGTACTTC	CASSLDGREQYF
TRBV5-5	many	TRBD1	TRBJ1-5	TGTGCCAGCAGCTTGGCGGGACAGGCGGGAAGCAATCAGCCCCAGCATTTT	CASSLAGQAGSNQPQHF
TRBV18	.	TRBD1	TRBJ2-5	TGTGCCAGCTCACCACCGGGACAGAGGGAGACCCAGTACTTC	CASSPPGQRETQYF
TRBV15	.	.	TRBJ2-5	TGTGCCACCAGCAGTGGTCGTAGCGGACAAGAGACCCAGTACTTC	CATSSGRSGQETQYF
TRBV4-1	.	TRBD2	TRBJ2-1	TGCGCCAGCAGCCAAGACCCGGGAGGCTACAATGAGCAGTTCTTC	CASSQDPGGYNEQFF
TRBV11-3	.	TRBD1	TRBJ2-2	TGTGCCAGCAGTCCCGGGACAGCGAACACCGGGGAGCTGTTTTTT	CASSPGTANTGELFF
TRBV7-2	.	.	TRBJ1-1	TGTGCCAGCAGCCCTGGAGGGAACACTGAAGCTTTCTTT	CASSPGGNTEAFF
TRBV2	.	TRBD2	TRBJ2-1	TGTGCCAGCAGCCCCGGGACTAGCGGGAGTCATGAGCAGTTCTTC	CASSPGTSGSHEQFF
TRBV4-1	.	.	TRBJ2-7	TGCGCCAGCAGCCGCCCTCCCGACAGAACTTCCTACGAGCAGTACTTC	CASSRPPDRTSYEQYF
TRBV19	few	.	TRBJ2-1	TGTGCCAGTAGAGCCAGCAGAGACCAGGATGAGCAGTTCTTC	CASRASRDQDEQFF
TRBV7-8	.	TRBD2	TRBJ2-7	TGTGCCAGCAGCGAGGGACTAGCGGGAGCGTACGAGCAGTACTTC	CASSEGLAGAYEQYF
TRBV28	once	.	TRBJ1-1	TGTGCCAGCAGTTTGATGCGAACCGGTGAAGCTTTCTTT	CASSLMRTGEAFF
TRBV30	.	TRBD1	TRBJ1-3	TGTGCCTGCAGCAGGGGGTCTGGAAACACCATATATTTT	CACSRGSGNTIYF
TRBV6-2/TRBV6-3	.	.	TRBJ2-7	TGTGCCAGCAGTTACGACGAGGGAACCTACGAGCAGTACTTC	CASSYDEGTYEQYF
TRBV15	.	.	TRBJ2-1	TGTGCCACCAGCAGATTAGGGGCGGGGTATGAGCAGTTCTTC	CATSRLGAGYEQFF
TRBV11-2	.	TRBD1	TRBJ2-1	TGTGCCAGCAGCTTCGGACAGGGTGTGGAGCAGTTCTTC	CASSFGQGVEQFF
TRBV7-9	.	TRBD2	TRBJ2-1	TGTGCCAGCAGCCACCGGGGTAGCGGGAACAATGAGCAGTTCTTC	CASSHRGSGNNEQFF
TRBV3-1/TRBV3-2	.	.	TRBJ1-6	TGTGCCAGCAGCCAAGTTAGTCCACCAAATTCACCCCTCCACTTT	CASSQVSPPNSPLHF
TRBV15	.	.	TRBJ1-4	TGTGCCACCAGCAGAGTACGGACCGGGGGAGGGAAACTGTTTTTT	CATSRVRTGGGKLFF
TRBV27	.	TRBD2	TRBJ2-7	TGTGCCAGCAGTTCGGGACTAGCGGGAGGGGAGCAGTACTTC	CASSSGLAGGEQYF
TRBV7-9	few	.	TRBJ1-6	TGTGCCAGCAGCTTGTACTATGAGAATTCACCCCTCCACTTT	CASSLYYENSPLHF
TRBV5-5	.	TRBD2	TRBJ2-7	TGTGCCAGCACCGAAAGGACTAGCGGGAGCTCCTACGAGCAGTACTTC	CASTERTSGSSYEQYF
TRBV6-5	.	TRBD2	TRBJ2-1	TGTGCCAGCAGAACCCCGGGACTAGCGATTAATGAGCAGTTCTTC	CASRTPGLAINEQFF
TRBV6-5	.	.	TRBJ2-1	TGTGCCAGCAGTCGAAGACTCCGCTCCTACAATGAGCAGTTCTTC	CASSRRLRSYNEQFF
TRBV30	few	.	TRBJ1-5	TGTGCCTGGGCCCCGACAGCAGCAGGGGCACATAGCAATCAGCCCCAGCATTTT	CAWAPTAAGAHSNQPQHF
TRBV7-9	once	TRBD1	TRBJ1-2	TGTGCCAGCAGCTTGGGACAGGGGGACGGCTACACCTTC	CASSLGQGDGYTF
TRBV5-4	.	.	TRBJ2-7	TGTGCCAGCAGCCCTCCGGACGGGACATACGAGCAGTACTTC	CASSPPDGTYEQYF